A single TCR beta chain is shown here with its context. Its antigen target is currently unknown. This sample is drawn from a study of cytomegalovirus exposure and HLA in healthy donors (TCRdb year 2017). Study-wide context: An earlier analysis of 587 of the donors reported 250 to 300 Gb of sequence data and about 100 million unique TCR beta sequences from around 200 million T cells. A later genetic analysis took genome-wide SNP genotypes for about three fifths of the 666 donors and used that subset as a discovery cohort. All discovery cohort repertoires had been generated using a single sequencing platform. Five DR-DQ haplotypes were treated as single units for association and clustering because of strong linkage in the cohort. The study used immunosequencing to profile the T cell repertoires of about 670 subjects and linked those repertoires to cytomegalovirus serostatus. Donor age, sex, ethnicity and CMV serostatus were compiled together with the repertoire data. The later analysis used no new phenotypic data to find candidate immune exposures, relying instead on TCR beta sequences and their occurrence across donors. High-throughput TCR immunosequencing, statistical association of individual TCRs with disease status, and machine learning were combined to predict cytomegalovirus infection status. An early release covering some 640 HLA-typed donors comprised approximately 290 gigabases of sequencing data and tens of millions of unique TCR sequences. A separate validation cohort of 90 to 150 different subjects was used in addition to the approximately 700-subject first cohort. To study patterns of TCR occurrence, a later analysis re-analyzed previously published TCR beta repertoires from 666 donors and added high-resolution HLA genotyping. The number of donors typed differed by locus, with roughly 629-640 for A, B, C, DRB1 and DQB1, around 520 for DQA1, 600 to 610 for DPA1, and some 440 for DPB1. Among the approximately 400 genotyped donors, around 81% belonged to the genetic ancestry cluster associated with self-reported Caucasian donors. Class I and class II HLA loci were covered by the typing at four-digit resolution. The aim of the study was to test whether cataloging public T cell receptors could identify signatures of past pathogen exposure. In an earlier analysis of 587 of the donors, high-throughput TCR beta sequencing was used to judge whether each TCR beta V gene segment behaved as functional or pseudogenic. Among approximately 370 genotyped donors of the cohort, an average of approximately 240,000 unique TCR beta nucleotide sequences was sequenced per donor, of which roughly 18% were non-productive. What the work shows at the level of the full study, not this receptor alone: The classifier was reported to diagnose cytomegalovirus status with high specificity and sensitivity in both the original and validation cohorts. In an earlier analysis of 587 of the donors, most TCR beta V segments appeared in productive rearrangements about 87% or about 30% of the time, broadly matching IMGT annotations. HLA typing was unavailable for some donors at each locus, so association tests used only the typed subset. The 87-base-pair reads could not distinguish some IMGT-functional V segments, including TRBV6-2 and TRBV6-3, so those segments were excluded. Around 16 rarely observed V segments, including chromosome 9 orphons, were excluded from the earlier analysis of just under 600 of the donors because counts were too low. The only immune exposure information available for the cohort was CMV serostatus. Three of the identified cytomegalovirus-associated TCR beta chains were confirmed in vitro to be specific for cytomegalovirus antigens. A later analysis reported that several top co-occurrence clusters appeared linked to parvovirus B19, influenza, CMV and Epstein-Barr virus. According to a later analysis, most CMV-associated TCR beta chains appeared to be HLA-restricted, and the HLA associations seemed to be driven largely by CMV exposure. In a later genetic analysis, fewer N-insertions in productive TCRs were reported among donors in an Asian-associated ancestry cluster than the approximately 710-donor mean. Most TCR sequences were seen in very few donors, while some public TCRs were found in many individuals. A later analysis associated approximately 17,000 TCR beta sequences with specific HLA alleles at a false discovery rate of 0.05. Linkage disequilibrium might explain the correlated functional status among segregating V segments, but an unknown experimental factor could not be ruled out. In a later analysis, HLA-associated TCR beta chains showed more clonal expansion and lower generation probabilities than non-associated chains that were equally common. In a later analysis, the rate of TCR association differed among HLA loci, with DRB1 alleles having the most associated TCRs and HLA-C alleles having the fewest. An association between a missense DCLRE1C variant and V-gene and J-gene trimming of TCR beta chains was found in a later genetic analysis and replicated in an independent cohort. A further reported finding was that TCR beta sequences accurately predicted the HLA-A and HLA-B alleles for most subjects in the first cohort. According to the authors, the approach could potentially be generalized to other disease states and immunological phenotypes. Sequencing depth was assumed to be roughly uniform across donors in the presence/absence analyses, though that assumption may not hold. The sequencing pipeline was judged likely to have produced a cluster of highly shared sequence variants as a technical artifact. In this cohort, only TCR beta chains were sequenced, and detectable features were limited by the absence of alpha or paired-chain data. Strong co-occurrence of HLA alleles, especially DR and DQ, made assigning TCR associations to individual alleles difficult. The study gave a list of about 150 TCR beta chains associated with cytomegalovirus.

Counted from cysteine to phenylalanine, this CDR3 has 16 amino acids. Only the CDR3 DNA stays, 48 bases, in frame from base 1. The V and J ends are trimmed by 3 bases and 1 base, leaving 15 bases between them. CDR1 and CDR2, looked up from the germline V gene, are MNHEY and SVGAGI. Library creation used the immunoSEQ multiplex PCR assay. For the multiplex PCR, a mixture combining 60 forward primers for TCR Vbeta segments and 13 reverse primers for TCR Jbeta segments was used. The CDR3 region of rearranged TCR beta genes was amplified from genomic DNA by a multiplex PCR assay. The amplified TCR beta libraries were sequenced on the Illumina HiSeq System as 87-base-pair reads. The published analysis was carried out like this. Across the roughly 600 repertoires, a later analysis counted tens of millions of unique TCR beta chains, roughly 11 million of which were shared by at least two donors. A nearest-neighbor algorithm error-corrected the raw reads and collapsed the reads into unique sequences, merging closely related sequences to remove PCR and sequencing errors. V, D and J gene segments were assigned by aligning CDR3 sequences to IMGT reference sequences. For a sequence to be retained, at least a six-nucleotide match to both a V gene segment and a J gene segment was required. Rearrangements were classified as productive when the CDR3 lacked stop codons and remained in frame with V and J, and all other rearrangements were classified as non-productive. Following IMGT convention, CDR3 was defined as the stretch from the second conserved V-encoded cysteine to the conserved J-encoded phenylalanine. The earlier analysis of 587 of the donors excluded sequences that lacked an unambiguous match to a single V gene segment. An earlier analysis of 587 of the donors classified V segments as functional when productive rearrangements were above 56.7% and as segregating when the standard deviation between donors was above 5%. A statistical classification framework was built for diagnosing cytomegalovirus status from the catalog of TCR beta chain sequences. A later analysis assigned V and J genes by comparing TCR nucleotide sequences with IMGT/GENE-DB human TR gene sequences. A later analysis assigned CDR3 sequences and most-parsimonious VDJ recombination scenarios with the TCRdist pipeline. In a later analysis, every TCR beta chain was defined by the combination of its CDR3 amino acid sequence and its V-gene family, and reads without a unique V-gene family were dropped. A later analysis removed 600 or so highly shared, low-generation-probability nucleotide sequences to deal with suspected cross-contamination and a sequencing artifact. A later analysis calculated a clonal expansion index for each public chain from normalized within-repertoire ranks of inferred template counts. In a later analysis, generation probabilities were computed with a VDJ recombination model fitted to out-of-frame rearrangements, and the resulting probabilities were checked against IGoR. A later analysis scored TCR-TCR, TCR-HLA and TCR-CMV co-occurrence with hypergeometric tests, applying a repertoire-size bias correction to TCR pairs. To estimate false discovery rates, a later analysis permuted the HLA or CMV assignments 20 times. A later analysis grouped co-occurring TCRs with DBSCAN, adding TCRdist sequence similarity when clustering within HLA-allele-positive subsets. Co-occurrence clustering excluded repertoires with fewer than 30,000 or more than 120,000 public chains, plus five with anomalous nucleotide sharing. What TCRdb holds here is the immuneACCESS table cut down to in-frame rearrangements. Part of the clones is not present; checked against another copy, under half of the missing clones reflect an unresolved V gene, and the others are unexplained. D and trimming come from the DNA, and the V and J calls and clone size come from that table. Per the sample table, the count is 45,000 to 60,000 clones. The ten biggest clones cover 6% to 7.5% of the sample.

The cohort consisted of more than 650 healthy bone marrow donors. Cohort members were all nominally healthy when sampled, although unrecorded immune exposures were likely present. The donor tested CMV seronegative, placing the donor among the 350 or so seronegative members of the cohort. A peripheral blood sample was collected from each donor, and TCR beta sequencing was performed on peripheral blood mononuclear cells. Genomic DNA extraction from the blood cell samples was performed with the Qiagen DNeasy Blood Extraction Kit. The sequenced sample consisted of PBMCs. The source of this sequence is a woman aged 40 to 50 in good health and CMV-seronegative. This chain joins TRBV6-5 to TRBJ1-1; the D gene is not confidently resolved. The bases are TGTGCCAGCAGTTATGCCCCCTTGCCAGGGAACACTGAAGCTTTCTTT. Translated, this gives CASSYAPLPGNTEAFF.